There are a few counts of the clone carrying this T cell receptor beta chain. This record comes from a study of T-cell reconstitution after alpha-beta-depleted transplantation in children. Molecular barcoding with unique molecular identifiers was used for the TCRbeta library. TCRdb re-called the PCR reads with MiXCR, one entry per CDR3 protein. The sample consists of around 500,000 distinct CDR3 sequences, 23% of them appearing once. The junction had 9 bases not matched to a gene; V was cut back by 5 bases and J by 5 bases. Germline V gene sequence: CDR1 DFQATT, CDR2 SNEGSKA (reference sequence). The CDR3 is 14 residues long.

The origin of this receptor is a boy under two years old who had a stem cell transplant for acute myeloid leukemia, so the T cells may come from the graft donor. The sample here was PBMCs, mostly from graft donor cells, taken 360 days after TCRalphabeta/CD19-depleted stem cell transplant. V usage is TRBV20-1 and J usage is TRBJ1-2; TRBD1 matches 9 bases. CDR3: CSAYRDRVVYGYTF. CDR3 nucleotide sequence: TGCAGTGCTTACCGGGACAGGGTTGTTTATGGCTACACCTTC.